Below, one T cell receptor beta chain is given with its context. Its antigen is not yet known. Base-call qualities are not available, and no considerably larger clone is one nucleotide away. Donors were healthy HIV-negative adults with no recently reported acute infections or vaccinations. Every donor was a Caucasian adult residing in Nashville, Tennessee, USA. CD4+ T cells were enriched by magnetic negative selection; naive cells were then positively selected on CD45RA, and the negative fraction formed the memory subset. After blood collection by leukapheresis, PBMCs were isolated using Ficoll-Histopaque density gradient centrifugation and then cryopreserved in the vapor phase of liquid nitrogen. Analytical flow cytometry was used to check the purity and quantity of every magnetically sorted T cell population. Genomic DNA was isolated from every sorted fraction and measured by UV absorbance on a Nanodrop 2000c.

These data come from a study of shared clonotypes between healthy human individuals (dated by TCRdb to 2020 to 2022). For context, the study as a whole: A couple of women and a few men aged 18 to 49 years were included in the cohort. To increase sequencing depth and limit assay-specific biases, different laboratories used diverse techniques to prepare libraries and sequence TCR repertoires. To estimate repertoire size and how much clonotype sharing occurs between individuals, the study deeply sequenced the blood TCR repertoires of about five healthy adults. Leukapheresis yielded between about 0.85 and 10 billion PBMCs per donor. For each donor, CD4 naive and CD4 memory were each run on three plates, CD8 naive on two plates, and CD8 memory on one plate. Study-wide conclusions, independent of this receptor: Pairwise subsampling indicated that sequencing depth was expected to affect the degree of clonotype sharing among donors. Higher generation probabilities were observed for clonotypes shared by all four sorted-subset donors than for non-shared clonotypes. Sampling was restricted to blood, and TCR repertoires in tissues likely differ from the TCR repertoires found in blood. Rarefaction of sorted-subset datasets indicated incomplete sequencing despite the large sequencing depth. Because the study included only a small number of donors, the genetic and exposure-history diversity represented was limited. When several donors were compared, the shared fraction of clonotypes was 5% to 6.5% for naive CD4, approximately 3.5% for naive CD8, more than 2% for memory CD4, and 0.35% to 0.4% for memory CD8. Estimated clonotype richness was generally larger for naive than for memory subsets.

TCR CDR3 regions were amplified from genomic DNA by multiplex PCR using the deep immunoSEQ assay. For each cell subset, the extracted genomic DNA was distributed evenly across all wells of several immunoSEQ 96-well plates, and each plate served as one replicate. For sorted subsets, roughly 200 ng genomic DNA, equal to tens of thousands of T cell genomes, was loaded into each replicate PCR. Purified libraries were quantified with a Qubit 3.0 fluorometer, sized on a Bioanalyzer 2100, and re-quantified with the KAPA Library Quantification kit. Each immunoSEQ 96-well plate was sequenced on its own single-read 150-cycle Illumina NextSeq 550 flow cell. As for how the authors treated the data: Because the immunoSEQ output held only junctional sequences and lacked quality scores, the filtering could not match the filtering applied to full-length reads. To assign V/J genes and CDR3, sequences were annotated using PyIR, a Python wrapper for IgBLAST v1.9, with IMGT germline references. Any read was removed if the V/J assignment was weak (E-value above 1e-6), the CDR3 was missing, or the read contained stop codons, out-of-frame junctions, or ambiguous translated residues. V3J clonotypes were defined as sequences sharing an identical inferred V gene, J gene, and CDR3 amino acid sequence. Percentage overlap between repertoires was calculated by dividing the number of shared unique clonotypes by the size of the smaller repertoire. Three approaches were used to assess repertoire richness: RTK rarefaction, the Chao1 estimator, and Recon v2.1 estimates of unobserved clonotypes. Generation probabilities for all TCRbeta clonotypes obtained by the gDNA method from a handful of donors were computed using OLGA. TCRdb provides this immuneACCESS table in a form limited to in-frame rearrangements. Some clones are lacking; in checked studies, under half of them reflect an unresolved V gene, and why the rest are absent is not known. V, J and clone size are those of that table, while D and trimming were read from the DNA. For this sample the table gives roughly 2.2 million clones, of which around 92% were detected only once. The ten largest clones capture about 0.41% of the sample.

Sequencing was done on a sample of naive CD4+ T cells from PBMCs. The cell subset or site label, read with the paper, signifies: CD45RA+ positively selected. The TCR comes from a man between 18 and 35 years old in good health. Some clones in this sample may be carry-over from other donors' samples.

The nucleotide sequence is given as TGTGCCAGCAGTTACTCCCCGTTCGTAAAGGGGGCTTTCTTT. Its coded protein is CASSYSPFVKGAFF. The chain couples TRBV6-5 to TRBJ1-1; TRBD1 could be the D gene, as 5 bases match. Per the germline V gene, MNHEY is the CDR1 and SVGAGI is the CDR2. V is clipped by 0 bases and J by 11 bases, and the sequence between their germline boundaries is 16 bases long. From the cysteine up to the phenylalanine, the CDR3 has a length of 14 residues. The read is trimmed to its CDR3 DNA, 42 bases read in frame from base 1.